The 16 T cell receptor beta chains in this list originate from one sample, sequenced in a study of blood T cell repertoires in COVID-19. This table comes from immunoSEQ multiplex PCR, and its TCRdb copy is limited to in-frame clones, with some not included. This sample has 180,000 or so clones, with 80% to 90% found just once. The sample taken for sequencing was PBMCs or T cells enriched from blood (not recorded which). The source is a man in his fifties or sixties who had recovered from COVID-19.

This chain joins TRBV5-1 and TRBJ1-2; the D gene is possibly TRBD1 (6 bases). Germline V gene lookup returns CDR1 SGHRS and CDR2 YFSETQ. Trimming pared 0 bases from V and 7 bases from J, leaving 10 bases between. The CDR3 has 13 residues. CDR3 loop: CASSLGQARGYTF. The CDR3 DNA follows: TGCGCCAGCAGCTTGGGACAGGCCCGTGGCTACACCTTC.

The J gene is TRBJ2-7, the V gene TRBV20-1; D is unclear. The length of the CDR3 is 12 residues. Trimming pared 3 bases from V and 1 base from J, leaving 7 bases between. Germline-derived CDR1 and CDR2 are DFQATT and SNEGSKA (reference sequence). The CDR3 loop reads CSASRRSYEQYF. DNA of the CDR3: TGCAGTGCTAGTCGGCGGTCCTACGAGCAGTACTTC.

The chain uses TRBV29-1 and TRBJ2-6; a possible D gene is TRBD1 (5 bases). The germline gives CDR1 SQVTM, CDR2 ANQGSEA. Trimming cost V 7 bases and J 2 bases, with 9 bases left between them. The CDR3 consists of 13 residues. The CDR3 region has the DNA TGCAGCGGCAGACAGCCTGGGGCCAACGTCCTGACTTTC. This sequence encodes CSGRQPGANVLTF.

The rearrangement uses TRBV10-2 and TRBJ2-3, with a tentative D call TRBD2 (6 bases). The CDR3 extends over 14 amino acids. The germline V and J ends were trimmed by 2 bases and 2 bases, with 8 bases remaining between them. Germline V gives CDR1 WSHSY, CDR2 SAAADI. CDR3 DNA: TGCGCCAGCAGTGAGGGGGGGAACACAGATACGCAGTATTTT. The encoded protein is CASSEGGNTDTQYF.

J is TRBJ1-1 and V is TRBV7-2; no clear D. CDR3 length: 13 residues. From germline, CDR1 is SGHTA and CDR2 FQGNSA. Trimming took 5 bases from V and 6 from J, leaving 13 bases between them. CDR3 in DNA: TGTGCCAGCAGCGCCCTAGCTGGGTCTGAAGCTTTCTTT. Translating gives CASSALAGSEAFF.

V gene TRBV6-5 combines with J gene TRBJ2-1; perhaps TRBD2 as D (6 bases). Germline CDR1 is MNHEY and CDR2 is SVGAGI. Trimming took 7 bases from V and 7 from J, leaving 20 bases between them. The CDR3 is 15 residues long. The CDR3 protein is CASTTGGVSGNEQFF. The CDR3 DNA reads TGTGCCAGCACTACCGGAGGGGTGTCGGGGAATGAGCAGTTCTTC.

Details on this clone: The sample carries other DNA sequences with the same CDR3. The chain uses TRBV7-9 and TRBJ1-6, with TRBD1 matching over 8 bases. The CDR3 extends over 15 amino acids. CDR1 SEHNR and CDR2 FQNEAQ come from the germline V gene (reference sequence). After removal of 1 base from V and 7 bases from J, the junction contained 3 bases not matched to a gene. CDR3 amino acids: CASSLGGQGNSPLHF. CDR3 in DNA: TGTGCCAGCAGCTTAGGCGGACAGGGAAATTCACCCCTCCACTTT.

CDR3 DNA sequence: TGTGCCAGCAGCTATCCTTCCAGGGGTCGGTCCGGGGAGCTGTTTTTT. Its translation: CASSYPSRGRSGELFF. The chain couples TRBV7-3 to TRBJ2-2; tentative D call: TRBD1 (6 bases). The CDR3 has 16 residues. Germline loops: CDR1 SGHTA, CDR2 FQGTGA. V was pared by 4 bases and J by 6 bases, with 18 bases between.

V gene TRBV19 combines with J gene TRBJ2-7, with TRBD2 identical over 8 bases. J lost 5 bases, V lost 4 bases, and 7 bases had no gene match. The CDR3 sequence is 14 residues long. Germline V CDR1 and CDR2: LNHDA, SQIVND (reference sequence). The chain's CDR3 is CASSRTSLIHEQYF. CDR3 nucleotide sequence: TGTGCCAGTAGTAGGACTAGCCTTATCCACGAGCAGTACTTC.

The chain carries TRBV5-1 and TRBJ2-5; 12 nucleotides agree with TRBD2. J gave up 3 bases and V 3 bases, and 9 bases lay outside the gene matches. CDR1 and CDR2 (germline): SGHRS, YFSETQ. The CDR3 runs to 17 residues. Here the CDR3 reads CASSSSSGGAREETQYF. CDR3 nucleotide sequence: TGCGCCAGCAGCTCGTCTAGCGGGGGGGCCAGAGAAGAGACCCAGTACTTC.

The chain joins TRBV4-2 to TRBJ1-4; TRBD1 matches 9 bases. The CDR3 contains 19 residues. Germline-derived CDR1 and CDR2 are LGHNA and YNFKEQ. Trimming took 5 bases from V and 1 from J; bases not matched to a gene: 14. CDR3 sequence: CASSGPGQGLRVTNEKLFF. The CDR3 nucleotides read TGTGCCAGCAGCGGACCGGGACAGGGATTAAGGGTAACTAATGAAAAACTGTTTTTT.

The chain has TRBV7-3 and TRBJ2-2; 9 nucleotides match TRBD1. Trimming cost V 4 bases and J 2 bases; bases outside gene matches: 5. Germline V gives CDR1 SGHTA, CDR2 FQGTGA. The CDR3 consists of 16 residues. Here the CDR3 reads CASSYGTGTNTGELFF. The CDR3 DNA reads as TGTGCCAGCAGCTACGGGACAGGGACTAACACCGGGGAGCTGTTTTTT. The whole variable domain, remainder taken from reference TRBV7-3 and TRBJ2-2, is GAGVSQTPSNKVTEKGKYVELRCDPISGHTALYWYRQSLGQGPEFLIYFQGTGAADDSGLPNDRFFAVRPEGSVSTLKIQRTERGDSAVYLCASSYGTGTNTGELFFGEGSRLTVL.

The chain joins TRBV15 to TRBJ2-5; D might be TRBD1 (5 bases). Germline V gives CDR1 LNHNV, CDR2 YYDKDF (reference sequence). The V and J ends lost 3 bases and 4 bases respectively, with 15 bases between them. The CDR3 has 15 amino acids. The CDR3 bases are TGTGCCACCAGCAGGTCAGGGAATAGGGGAGAGACCCAGTACTTC. Amino acid sequence: CATSRSGNRGETQYF.

This clone was seen a single time. The V and J genes are TRBV18 and TRBJ1-1; 8 bases agree with TRBD1. The germline CDR1 and CDR2 sequences are KGHSH and LQKENI. V shed 5 bases and J 1 base; nucleotides not matched to a gene: 3. The CDR3 contains 14 residues. CDR3 amino acids: CASSGGTGNTEAFF. The CDR3 DNA is TGTGCCAGCTCAGGGGGGACAGGGAACACTGAAGCTTTCTTT.

The chain carries TRBV4-1 and TRBJ1-4, with 8 bases that match TRBD1. This CDR3 has 16 residues. Per germline, CDR1 MGHRA and CDR2 YSYEKL. J gave up 7 bases and V 1 base, and 8 bases lay outside the gene matches. The CDR3 nucleotides are TGCGCCAGCAGCCAAGGTTCCGGACAGGGAGGTGAAAAACTGTTTTTT. This codes for CASSQGSGQGGEKLFF.

The chain is built from TRBV3-1 (or the pseudogene TRBV3-2) and TRBJ1-6, with a possible D match to TRBD1 (6 bases). V dropped 3 bases and J dropped 7 bases, with 10 bases sitting between them. CDR1 LGHDT and CDR2 YNNKEL come from the germline V gene (reference sequence). CDR3 length equals 14 residues. The CDR3 sequence is CASSQQDRNSPLHF. CDR3 DNA: TGTGCCAGCAGCCAGCAGGACAGAAATTCACCCCTCCACTTT.